This T cell receptor (beta chain) was sequenced during a study of cytomegalovirus exposure and HLA in healthy donors. The table lists this clone with a count of one. Its antigen is undetermined. Per the germline V gene, CDR1 is SEHNR and CDR2 is FQNEAQ (reference sequence). Trimming removed 0 bases at V and 6 bases at J, with 8 bases between. The CDR3 sequence is 13 residues long. Points from the study as a whole: In a later analysis, the majority of CMV-associated beta chains seemingly showed HLA restriction. Follow-up analysis later connected one missense variant in DCLRE1C with trimming of TCR beta V- and J-genes. What was likely a sequencing artifact was a cluster of highly shared sequence variants.

Amplification used 60 Vbeta primers and 13 Jbeta primers. The authors' processing: Approximately 9.9 million shared chains were among the roughly 80 million unique TCR beta chains that a later analysis counted. TCRdb's table, derived via immunoSEQ multiplex PCR, lists solely in-frame clones and lacks some. V and J calls and clone size follow that table, whereas D and trimming were derived from the DNA. This table has roughly 100,000 clones, around 75% appearing once. The TCR comes from a man in his thirties or forties in good health and CMV-seronegative. J is TRBJ1-1 and V is TRBV7-9; D unresolved. Specimen: PBMCs. CDR3 DNA sequence: TGTGCCAGCAGCTTAGCGCAGAGCGCTGAAGCTTTCTTT. This sequence encodes CASSLAQSAEAFF.